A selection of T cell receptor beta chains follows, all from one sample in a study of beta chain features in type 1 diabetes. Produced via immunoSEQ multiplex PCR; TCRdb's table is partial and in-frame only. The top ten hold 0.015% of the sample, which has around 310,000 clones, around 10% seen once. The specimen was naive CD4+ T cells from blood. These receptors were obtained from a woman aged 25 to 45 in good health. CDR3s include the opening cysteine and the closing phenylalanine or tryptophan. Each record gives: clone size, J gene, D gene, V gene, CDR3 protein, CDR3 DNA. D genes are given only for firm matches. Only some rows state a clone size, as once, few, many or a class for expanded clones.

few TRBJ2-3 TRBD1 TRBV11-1 CASRTGAADTQYF TGTGCCAGCAGAACAGGGGCGGCAGATACGCAGTATTTT
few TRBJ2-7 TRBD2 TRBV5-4 CASSLGSGASYEQYF TGTGCCAGCAGCTTGGGAAGCGGGGCCTCCTACGAGCAGTACTTC
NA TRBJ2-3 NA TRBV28 CASSITSAGASTDTQYF TGTGCCAGCAGTATTACCTCAGCGGGTGCCAGCACAGATACGCAGTATTTT
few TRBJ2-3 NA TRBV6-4 CASSVDRMSTDTQYF TGTGCCAGCAGTGTAGACAGAATGAGCACAGATACGCAGTATTTT
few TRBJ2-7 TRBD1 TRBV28 CASSPHSGLTGDIYEQYF TGTGCCAGCAGTCCCCACAGCGGACTGACAGGGGATATCTACGAGCAGTACTTC
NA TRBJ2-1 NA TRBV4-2 CASSQATGEAGNEQFF TGTGCCAGCAGCCAAGCAACGGGGGAGGCTGGGAATGAGCAGTTCTTC
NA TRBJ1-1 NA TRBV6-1 CASSSIIAGETEAFF TGTGCCAGCAGTTCTATCATCGCGGGGGAAACTGAAGCTTTCTTT
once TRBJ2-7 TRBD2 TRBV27 CARTTGTSGRGPFYEQYF TGTGCCAGAACAACCGGGACTAGCGGGAGAGGGCCCTTCTACGAGCAGTACTTC
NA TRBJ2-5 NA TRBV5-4 CASSPQGFETQYF TGTGCCAGCAGTCCACAGGGATTTGAGACCCAGTACTTC
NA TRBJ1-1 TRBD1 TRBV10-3 CAISEGGQTEAFF TGTGCCATCAGTGAGGGGGGACAGACTGAAGCTTTCTTT
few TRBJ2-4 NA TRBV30 CAWRLTGGNIQYF TGTGCCTGGAGGTTAACAGGTGGAAACATTCAGTACTTC
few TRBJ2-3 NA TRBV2 CASSAEGDSTDTQYF TGTGCCAGCAGTGCCGAGGGAGATAGCACAGATACGCAGTATTTT
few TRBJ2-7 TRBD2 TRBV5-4 CATRLAGVSEQYF TGTGCCACTAGACTAGCGGGAGTCTCCGAGCAGTACTTC
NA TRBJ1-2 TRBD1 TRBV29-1 CSVVPGTGYNYGYTF TGCAGCGTTGTCCCCGGGACAGGGTATAATTATGGCTACACCTTC
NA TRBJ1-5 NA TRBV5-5 CASSLQGRGNQPQHF TGTGCCAGCAGCCTACAGGGTAGGGGCAATCAGCCCCAGCATTTT
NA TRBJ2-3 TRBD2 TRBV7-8 CASSAGTSGSTDTQYF TGTGCCAGCAGCGCCGGGACTAGCGGGAGCACAGATACGCAGTATTTT
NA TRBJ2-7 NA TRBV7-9 CASSLGQPTSEQYF TGTGCCAGCAGCTTGGGACAGCCGACTAGCGAGCAGTACTTC
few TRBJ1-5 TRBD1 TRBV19 CASRKGTGVNQPQHF TGTGCCAGTAGAAAGGGGACAGGGGTCAATCAGCCCCAGCATTTT
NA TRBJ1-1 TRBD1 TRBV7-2 CASTGAGGLNTEAFF TGTGCCAGCACCGGGGCAGGGGGACTGAACACTGAAGCTTTCTTT
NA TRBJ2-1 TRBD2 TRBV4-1 CASSQDNVASGIGDNEQFF TGCGCCAGCAGCCAAGATAACGTCGCTAGCGGGATTGGGGACAATGAGCAGTTCTTC
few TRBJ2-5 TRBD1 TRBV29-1 CSVEGQGTGTQYF TGCAGCGTTGAGGGACAGGGTACGGGGACCCAGTACTTC
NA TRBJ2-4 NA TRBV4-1 CASSQERAWGKNIQYF TGCGCCAGCAGCCAAGAGCGGGCATGGGGAAAAAACATTCAGTACTTC